This is a list of T cell receptor beta chains from one sample in a study of regulatory T cells in long-lasting Graves disease. Each CDR3 protein gets one entry after TCRdb re-called the multiplex PCR reads with MiXCR. Among over 400,000 distinct CDR3 sequences listed, 12% to 15% were seen once. These same records also appear under a second study, on T cells in Graves' hyperthyroidism and ophthalmopathy.

The specimen comprised peripheral blood mononuclear cells (PBMCs), sampled at new diagnosis, from a patient treated with antithyroid drugs. These receptors all come from a woman aged 45-59 years with Graves disease. Both conserved end residues are part of each CDR3. The D gene is left open where the match is weak. Clone size is given for some rows only: seen once, a few or many times, or a class if the clone is expanded.

cdr3_aa cdr3_nt j_call d_call clone_size v_call
CASSLGLAGVGSTDTQYF TGTGCCAGCAGTTTAGGACTAGCGGGAGTCGGGAGCACAGATACGCAGTATTTT TRBJ2-3 TRBD2 many TRBV12-3/TRBV12-4
CASSGGLAETQYF TGTGCCAGCAGTGGGGGGTTGGCAGAGACCCAGTACTTC TRBJ2-5 NA NA TRBV2
CASSLAPGGTREQFF TGCGCCAGCAGCTTGGCCCCGGGAGGGACGCGTGAGCAGTTCTTC TRBJ2-1 TRBD2 NA TRBV5-1
CASSTGGFGKETQYF TGTGCCAGTAGTACAGGGGGCTTCGGGAAAGAGACCCAGTACTTC TRBJ2-5 TRBD1 few TRBV19
CASSSRSFLGETQYF TGTGCCAGCAGTTCCCGGTCTTTTCTCGGAGAGACCCAGTACTTC TRBJ2-5 NA NA TRBV5-4
CASSQRRGNTEAFF TGTGCCAGCAGCCAACGAAGGGGGAACACTGAAGCTTTCTTT TRBJ1-1 NA few TRBV4-2
CASSELGEQYF TGTGCCAGCAGTGAATTAGGCGAGCAGTACTTC TRBJ2-7 NA NA TRBV2
CASSEAWFAKNIQYF TGTGCCAGCAGTGAAGCTTGGTTTGCCAAAAACATTCAGTACTTC TRBJ2-4 NA many TRBV2
CASSILAGGPRTDTQYF TGCGCCAGCAGCATCCTAGCGGGAGGGCCCCGTACAGATACGCAGTATTTT TRBJ2-3 TRBD2 many TRBV5-1
CASSYSTFTGFPDYGYTF TGTGCCAGCAGTTACTCAACTTTTACAGGGTTTCCGGACTATGGCTACACCTTC TRBJ1-2 NA few TRBV6-5
CASSQASSGDTDTQYF TGCGCCAGCAGCCAAGCGTCTAGCGGGGACACAGATACGCAGTATTTT TRBJ2-3 TRBD2 few TRBV4-1
CASSGRHDEKLFF TGTGCCAGCAGCGGACGGCATGATGAAAAACTGTTTTTT TRBJ1-4 NA few TRBV7-9
CASSRKGGGTEAFF TGTGCCAGCAGTCGAAAGGGGGGGGGCACTGAAGCTTTCTTT TRBJ1-1 NA many TRBV3-1
CSVEASSGANVLTF TGCAGCGTTGAAGCGAGCTCTGGGGCCAACGTCCTGACTTTC TRBJ2-6 NA many TRBV29-1
CASSFARLSEQFF TGTGCCAGCAGTTTCGCCAGACTCTCCGAACAGTTCTTC TRBJ2-1 NA many TRBV27
CASRSLDNYEQYF TGTGCCAGCAGGTCACTAGACAACTACGAGCAGTACTTC TRBJ2-7 NA many TRBV6-1
CAWSVRWVSGYSNQPQHF TGTGCCTGGAGTGTACGCTGGGTCAGTGGCTATAGCAATCAGCCCCAGCATTTT TRBJ1-5 NA NA TRBV30
CASGGGIMNTEAFF TGTGCCAGCGGCGGGGGGATAATGAACACTGAAGCTTTCTTT TRBJ1-1 NA many TRBV28
CAWRIQNTDPEAFF TGTGCCTGGAGGATACAGAATACCGACCCTGAAGCTTTCTTT TRBJ1-1 NA few TRBV30
CASIQGAIGTEAFF TGTGCCAGCATCCAGGGGGCAATAGGGACTGAAGCTTTCTTT TRBJ1-1 TRBD1 many TRBV2
CASSEGIYGYTF TGTGCCAGCAGTGAAGGGATCTATGGCTACACCTTC TRBJ1-2 NA many TRBV2
CASSLSGQAINYGYTF TGTGCCAGCAGTTTATCAGGACAGGCAATTAACTATGGCTACACCTTC TRBJ1-2 TRBD1 NA TRBV27
CASSSGQISNQPQHF TGTGCCAGCAGTTCAGGACAAATTAGCAATCAGCCCCAGCATTTT TRBJ1-5 NA few TRBV28
CATGTASYEQYF TGTGCCACCGGGACAGCCTCCTACGAGCAGTACTTC TRBJ2-7 TRBD1 many TRBV10-3
CASSLRQGISGNTIYF TGTGCCAGCAGCCTCCGACAGGGGATCTCTGGAAACACCATATATTTT TRBJ1-3 TRBD1 few TRBV4-2
CASRKLGQGKGQPQHF TGTGCCAGCAGGAAACTGGGACAGGGGAAAGGTCAGCCCCAGCATTTT TRBJ1-5 TRBD1 NA TRBV27
CASSLGTSGVNEQFF TGCGCCAGCAGCTTGGGGACTAGCGGGGTCAATGAGCAGTTCTTC TRBJ2-1 TRBD2 NA TRBV5-1
CSAKPTPDSYEQYF TGCAGTGCAAAACCAACACCGGACTCCTACGAGCAGTACTTC TRBJ2-7 NA many TRBV20-1
CASSPHPSSTDTQYF TGTGCCAGCAGCCCCCACCCCTCTAGCACAGATACGCAGTATTTT TRBJ2-3 NA NA TRBV9
CATPRDRGTDTQYF TGTGCTACCCCCCGGGACAGGGGAACAGATACGCAGTATTTT TRBJ2-3 TRBD1 few TRBV12-5
CASSPPPGTEYNEQFF TGTGCCAGCAGCCCCCCCCCCGGGACAGAATACAATGAGCAGTTCTTC TRBJ2-1 TRBD1 few TRBV9
CASSPPGQSSYNEQFF TGTGCCAGCTCACCACCGGGACAGAGCTCCTACAATGAGCAGTTCTTC TRBJ2-1 TRBD1 few TRBV18
CASTLGIADYEQYF TGTGCCAGCACTCTGGGGATTGCCGACTACGAGCAGTACTTC TRBJ2-7 NA few TRBV11-2
CASSRGQGASGANVLTF TGCGCCAGCAGCCGGGGACAGGGGGCGTCTGGGGCCAACGTCCTGACTTTC TRBJ2-6 TRBD1 many TRBV5-1
CASSSSGGLAGVEGMSETQYF TGTGCCAGCAGCTCCTCGGGGGGACTAGCGGGAGTTGAGGGTATGTCGGAGACCCAGTACTTC TRBJ2-5 TRBD2 few TRBV2
CASSRTSGRNADTQYF TGCGCCAGCAGCAGGACTAGCGGGAGGAACGCAGATACGCAGTATTTT TRBJ2-3 TRBD2 few TRBV5-1
CASSQGTGGGGSPLHF TGTGCCAGCAGCCAAGGGACAGGGGGCGGGGGTTCACCCCTCCACTTT TRBJ1-6 TRBD1 many TRBV4-1
CSVGPTDYNEQFF TGCAGCGTTGGACCCACCGACTACAATGAGCAGTTCTTC TRBJ2-1 NA NA TRBV29-1
CASSYREFSYGYTF TGCGCCAGCAGCTACAGGGAATTCAGCTATGGCTACACCTTC TRBJ1-2 NA few TRBV4-1
CAVQGPSSGNTIYF TGTGCCGTACAGGGTCCCAGCTCTGGAAACACCATATATTTT TRBJ1-3 NA few TRBV10-3
CASSQQPGQPVNTEAFF TGCGCCAGCAGCCAGCAACCGGGACAGCCTGTAAACACTGAAGCTTTCTTT TRBJ1-1 TRBD1 many TRBV5-1
CASSMQMGDTIYF TGTGCCAGCAGCATGCAAATGGGTGACACCATATATTTT TRBJ1-3 NA many TRBV7-8
CASSLSPDSADTQYF TGTGCCAGCAGCTTAAGCCCGGACAGTGCAGATACGCAGTATTTT TRBJ2-3 NA many TRBV7-3
CASSVQGIGVADTQYF TGTGCCAGCTCAGTTCAGGGGATTGGAGTTGCAGATACGCAGTATTTT TRBJ2-3 NA many TRBV18
CASSQDGTNIQYF TGTGCCAGCAGCCAAGATGGAACAAACATTCAGTACTTC TRBJ2-4 NA many TRBV3-1
CASSLVGGGANSYEQYF TGTGCCAGCAGCCTTGTGGGGGGTGGCGCCAACTCCTACGAGCAGTACTTC TRBJ2-7 NA many TRBV11-2
CAWSVLGGDYNEQFF TGTGCCTGGAGTGTACTAGGGGGCGATTACAATGAGCAGTTCTTC TRBJ2-1 TRBD1 few TRBV30